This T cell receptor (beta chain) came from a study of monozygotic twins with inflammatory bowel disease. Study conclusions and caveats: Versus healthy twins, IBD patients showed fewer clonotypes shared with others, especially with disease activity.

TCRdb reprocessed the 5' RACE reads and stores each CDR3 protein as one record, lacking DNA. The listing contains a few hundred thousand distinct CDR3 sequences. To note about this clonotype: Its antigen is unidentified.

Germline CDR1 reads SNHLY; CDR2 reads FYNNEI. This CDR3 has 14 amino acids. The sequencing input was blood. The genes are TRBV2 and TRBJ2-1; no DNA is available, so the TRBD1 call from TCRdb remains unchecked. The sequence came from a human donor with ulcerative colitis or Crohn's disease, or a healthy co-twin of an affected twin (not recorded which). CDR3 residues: CASTPRRGSNEQFF.